This entry features one T cell receptor (beta chain) sequence. Its antigen is still unknown. The sample belongs to a study of cytomegalovirus exposure and HLA in healthy donors. PCR involved 60 Vbeta and 13 Jbeta primers. Sequenced by immunoSEQ multiplex PCR; TCRdb stores in-frame clones only, minus some. The sample includes about 150,000 clones, approximately 79% of them seen just once. Study observations and caveats: A later analysis associated 15,000 or so TCR beta sequences with HLA alleles at a 0.05 false discovery rate.

Healthy donors of bone marrow made up the group. Sequencing was carried out using PBMCs. This receptor was obtained from a woman between 45 and 65 years old in good health and CMV-seropositive.

DNA for the CDR3: TGTGCCAGCAGCTTAGCCCTCGACAGTGTATCGCCCCAGCATTTT. Its protein product is CASSLALDSVSPQHF. The gene calls are TRBV7-2 and TRBJ1-5; a possible D gene is TRBD1 (5 bases). Trimming stripped 0 bases from V and 9 bases from J, with 15 bases between. This CDR3 spans 15 amino acids. The germline V gene has CDR1 SGHTA and CDR2 FQGNSA.